Listed below are T cell receptor beta chains from one sample, sequenced in a study of cytomegalovirus exposure and HLA in healthy donors. Using immunoSEQ multiplex PCR, the repertoire was profiled, and TCRdb retains in-frame clones only, with some absent. The sample has 210,000 or so clones, roughly 84% seen once. Sequenced material: PBMCs. All receptors derive from a girl between 2 and 10 years old in good health and CMV-seronegative. Each CDR3 is given with its conserved first and last residue. The D gene is left open where the match is weak. The size field is filled for only some rows; it gives once, few, many or a size class.

TRBV7-9	TRBD1	few	TRBJ1-1	14	CASSPQGEETEAFF	TGTGCCAGCAGCCCCCAGGGGGAAGAAACTGAAGCTTTCTTT
TRBV5-1	.	.	TRBJ2-1	16	CASSAVGGGIYNEQFF	TGCGCCAGCAGCGCCGTTGGGGGAGGCATATACAATGAGCAGTTCTTC
TRBV7-9	TRBD2	.	TRBJ2-2	14	CASNPSGSPGELFF	TGTGCCAGCAACCCTAGCGGGAGCCCCGGGGAGCTGTTTTTT
TRBV7-2	TRBD2	.	TRBJ2-7	13	CATAGDSSYEQYF	TGTGCCACAGCGGGGGACTCTTCCTACGAGCAGTACTTC
TRBV5-1	TRBD1	.	TRBJ1-1	14	CASSFHRDSTEAFF	TGCGCCAGCAGCTTCCACCGGGACAGCACTGAAGCTTTCTTT
TRBV9	TRBD1	.	TRBJ1-1	17	CASSPRGVGGVGTEAFF	TGTGCCAGCAGCCCGAGGGGCGTAGGGGGCGTGGGGACTGAAGCTTTCTTT
TRBV6-1	.	once	TRBJ2-7	13	CASSEHGSYEQYF	TGTGCCAGCAGTGAGCACGGCTCCTACGAGCAGTACTTC
TRBV30	TRBD2	.	TRBJ2-1	15	CAWSTGLAGGNEQFF	TGTGCCTGGAGTACTGGACTAGCGGGAGGAAATGAGCAGTTCTTC
TRBV5-6	TRBD2	.	TRBJ2-1	18	CASSWRLAGVGSYNEQFF	TGTGCCAGCAGCTGGCGACTAGCGGGAGTTGGCTCCTACAATGAGCAGTTCTTC
TRBV18	.	.	TRBJ2-7	12	CASSPTRDEQYF	TGTGCCAGCTCACCAACCAGGGACGAGCAGTACTTC
TRBV19	.	.	TRBJ2-5	13	CASSIGREETQYF	TGTGCCAGTAGTATCGGGCGGGAAGAGACCCAGTACTTC
TRBV7-9	TRBD1	.	TRBJ2-5	14	CASSPTGAQETQYF	TGTGCCAGCAGTCCAACAGGGGCGCAAGAGACCCAGTACTTC
TRBV6-1	TRBD1	.	TRBJ2-3	11	CASSIRDREYF	TGTGCCAGCAGTATCCGGGACAGGGAGTATTTT
TRBV2	.	.	TRBJ1-6	17	CASDKQDLSSYNSPLHF	TGTGCCAGCGACAAACAGGATTTGAGCTCCTATAATTCACCCCTCCACTTT
TRBV6-5	.	once	TRBJ1-3	15	CASRVAHLSGNTIYF	TGTGCCAGCCGAGTTGCCCATCTCTCTGGAAACACCATATATTTT
TRBV19	.	.	TRBJ2-3	13	CARRILVTDTQYF	TGTGCCAGAAGAATACTAGTGACAGATACGCAGTATTTT
TRBV6-5	TRBD1	.	TRBJ1-1	14	CASSFGQGVVGAFF	TGTGCCAGCAGTTTTGGACAGGGGGTAGTAGGGGCTTTCTTT
TRBV30	TRBD1	.	TRBJ1-5	15	CAWSPRGSVNQPQHF	TGTGCCTGGAGTCCCAGGGGGTCCGTAAATCAGCCCCAGCATTTT
TRBV7-9	.	.	TRBJ2-1	12	CASSLGTAEQFF	TGTGCCAGCAGCTTAGGGACAGCCGAGCAGTTCTTC
TRBV5-1	TRBD1	.	TRBJ1-3	14	CASSPDRAGNTIYF	TGCGCCAGCAGTCCAGACAGGGCTGGAAACACCATATATTTT
TRBV5-5	TRBD1	.	TRBJ2-6	18	CASSLERDRGPGANVLTF	TGTGCCAGCAGCTTGGAACGGGACAGGGGGCCTGGGGCCAACGTCCTGACTTTC
TRBV6-6	.	.	TRBJ2-5	15	CASSYFSGGQETQYF	TGTGCCAGCAGTTACTTCTCCGGGGGCCAAGAGACCCAGTACTTC
TRBV4-2	.	.	TRBJ2-7	20	CASSQVRPPLAGQKGYEQYF	TGTGCCAGCAGCCAAGTCCGCCCACCCCTGGCGGGCCAAAAGGGCTACGAGCAGTACTTC
TRBV5-5	.	.	TRBJ2-5	13	CASVGEYQETQYF	TGTGCCAGCGTTGGGGAGTACCAAGAGACCCAGTACTTC
TRBV6-5	.	.	TRBJ1-6	15	CASSYRQEFYSPLHF	TGTGCCAGCAGTTACAGGCAGGAATTCTATTCACCCCTCCACTTT
TRBV19	TRBD2	.	TRBJ2-2	16	CASSIGGRRNTGELFF	TGTGCCAGTAGTATAGGCGGGAGGAGGAACACCGGGGAGCTGTTTTTT
TRBV6-1	TRBD1	.	TRBJ2-7	14	CAGSELDRGVGQYF	TGTGCCGGCAGTGAACTGGACAGGGGTGTTGGGCAGTACTTC
TRBV27	TRBD1	.	TRBJ2-7	14	CASRIQGSSYEQYF	TGTGCCAGCAGGATACAGGGGAGCTCCTACGAGCAGTACTTC
TRBV27	.	.	TRBJ2-7	15	CASSSGSRLAYEQYF	TGTGCCAGCAGTTCCGGGAGTAGGCTAGCCTACGAGCAGTACTTC
TRBV20-1	.	.	TRBJ1-2	11	CSASRESGYTF	TGCAGTGCTTCGCGAGAGAGTGGCTACACCTTC
TRBV9	.	once	TRBJ2-7	15	CASSVEQGGYYEQYF	TGTGCCAGCAGCGTAGAGCAGGGTGGGTACTACGAGCAGTACTTC
TRBV7-9	.	.	TRBJ1-1	12	CASSLISTEAFF	TGTGCCAGCAGCTTAATTAGCACTGAAGCTTTCTTT
TRBV19	TRBD2	.	TRBJ2-2	20	CASSIWWLAGGPRDTGELFF	TGTGCCAGTAGTATATGGTGGTTAGCGGGAGGGCCGAGGGACACCGGGGAGCTGTTTTTT
TRBV6-1	.	.	TRBJ1-4	15	CASSEVQGPYEKLFF	TGTGCCAGCAGTGAAGTTCAGGGGCCTTATGAAAAACTGTTTTTT
TRBV2	.	.	TRBJ2-7	14	CASSTGLQSYEQYF	TGTGCCAGCAGTACGGGACTTCAATCGTACGAGCAGTACTTC
TRBV20-1	.	.	TRBJ1-2	10	CSAFSRGYTF	TGCAGTGCCTTCTCCAGAGGCTACACCTTC
TRBV30	.	once	TRBJ1-1	13	CASRDFMNTEAFF	TGTGCCTCCAGGGATTTCATGAACACTGAAGCTTTCTTT
TRBV19	TRBD1	.	TRBJ1-5	16	CASTPLGQGAGQPQHF	TGTGCCAGTACCCCACTGGGGCAGGGGGCCGGACAGCCCCAGCATTTT
TRBV10-2	TRBD2	once	TRBJ2-5	15	CASSGLAGVVETQYF	TGCGCCAGCAGTGGGCTAGCGGGGGTTGTAGAGACCCAGTACTTC
TRBV5-4	.	.	TRBJ1-1	17	CASSLGGHRELNTEAFF	TGTGCCAGCAGCTTGGGGGGACATCGGGAATTGAACACTGAAGCTTTCTTT
TRBV2	.	once	TRBJ1-4	13	CASSPIGDEKLFF	TGTGCCAGCAGCCCCATAGGGGATGAAAAACTGTTTTTT
TRBV4-1	.	once	TRBJ2-6	20	CASSQRESNGMRSGANVLTF	TGCGCCAGCAGCCAAAGGGAGAGTAATGGTATGCGCTCTGGGGCCAACGTCCTGACTTTC
TRBV10-2	.	few	TRBJ2-7	12	CASGQSSYEQYF	TGCGCCAGCGGACAGAGCTCCTACGAGCAGTACTTC
TRBV21-1	.	.	TRBJ2-2	18	CASSKGDRGRANTGELFF	TGTGCCAGCAGCAAAGGGGACAGGGGGCGAGCGAACACCGGGGAGCTGTTTTTT
TRBV5-6	.	.	TRBJ1-5	14	CASSLGQANQPQHF	TGTGCCAGCAGCTTGGGACAAGCCAATCAGCCCCAGCATTTT
TRBV29-1	.	.	TRBJ2-5	13	CSGSYGSLETQYF	TGCAGCGGGTCCTACGGGAGCCTTGAGACCCAGTACTTC
TRBV2	.	.	TRBJ2-1	17	CASSPGNPWSSYNEQFF	TGTGCCAGCAGTCCCGGAAATCCCTGGAGCTCCTACAATGAGCAGTTCTTC
TRBV9	.	few	TRBJ2-5	13	CASSAGGAETQYF	TGTGCCAGCAGCGCGGGGGGCGCAGAGACCCAGTACTTC
TRBV27	.	.	TRBJ1-6	14	CASSLVRVGSPLHF	TGTGCCAGCAGTTTAGTCAGGGTTGGATCACCCCTCCACTTT
TRBV2	TRBD1	.	TRBJ1-2	14	CASTYGTGPFGYTF	TGTGCCAGCACGTACGGGACAGGGCCTTTCGGCTACACCTTC
TRBV4-1	TRBD1	.	TRBJ2-7	15	CASSQISRGLYEQYF	TGCGCCAGCAGCCAAATTTCAAGGGGGCTGTACGAGCAGTACTTC
TRBV7-8	.	.	TRBJ2-7	15	CASSPGPGGPYEQYF	TGTGCCAGCAGCCCGGGGCCCGGGGGGCCCTACGAGCAGTACTTC
TRBV6-1	TRBD2	.	TRBJ2-1	15	CASSELAGGRYEQFF	TGTGCCAGCAGCGAACTAGCGGGAGGGCGTTATGAGCAGTTCTTC
TRBV6-1	.	.	TRBJ2-6	16	CASSEQGSAGANVLTF	TGTGCCAGCAGTGAGCAGGGGTCGGCTGGGGCCAACGTCCTGACTTTC
TRBV6-1	.	.	TRBJ2-2	15	CASSEAVSLTGELFF	TGTGCCAGCAGTGAAGCCGTATCCCTAACCGGGGAGCTGTTTTTT
TRBV6-1	.	.	TRBJ1-3	19	CASSARAPFWALSGNTIYF	TGTGCCAGCAGTGCCAGAGCTCCCTTTTGGGCACTCTCTGGAAACACCATATATTTT
TRBV10-2	.	.	TRBJ2-7	11	CASRLDRGQYF	TGCGCCAGCAGGTTGGATCGCGGGCAGTACTTC